This TCR beta chain was captured in a study of cytomegalovirus exposure and HLA in healthy donors. Repertoires were generated with immunoSEQ multiplex PCR, while TCRdb's copy carries only in-frame clones and drops some. The repertoire has 150,000 to 200,000 clones, approximately 96% of them found once; the top ten carry about 0.89%. V lost 3 bases to trimming and J lost 2 bases, with 15 bases between them. Germline loops: CDR1 SEHNR, CDR2 FQNEAQ (reference sequence). The length of the CDR3 is 16 residues. It was the approximately 110-subject validation cohort, separate from the 666-subject first cohort, to which the donors belonged.

Specimen: PBMCs. J is TRBJ2-3 and V is TRBV7-9, with D possibly TRBD1 on 6 matching bases. The receptor was derived from a young woman in good health and CMV-seronegative. The DNA of the CDR3 is TGTGCCAGCAGCTTTAAACGACAGGACCCCACAGATACGCAGTATTTT. It specifies CASSFKRQDPTDTQYF.